This T cell receptor (beta chain) was captured in a study of CD8+CD57+ T cells in acquired aplastic anemia. Study in general: Sorted CD4+ and CD8+ cells gave a mean 3.2 ug DNA, range roughly 0.2 to 27.4 ug. Healthy donor CD4+ samples were sequenced to a depth that averaged approximately 10 million reads.

Genomic DNA was employed as the template in profiling TCR beta VDJ and CDR3. TCRdb reanalysed the reads using MiXCR and keeps one entry per CDR3 protein. The repertoire includes over 200,000 distinct CDR3 sequences, under 65% of them detected once, and about 29% sits in the top ten. The CDR3 runs 16 residues. Germline V CDR1 and CDR2: SEHNR, FQNEAQ (reference sequence). Trimming removed 3 bases at V and 0 bases at J, with 13 bases between. This clonotype was counted at least ten times. V is TRBV7-9 and J is TRBJ2-3; tentative D call: TRBD2 (5 bases). The clonotype comes from a human donor in good health. The material sequenced was sorted CD4+, CD8+, or CD8+CD57+ T cells (not recorded which) from PBMCs. The DNA of the CDR3 is TGTGCCAGCAGCTTCGGAGCGGTCGGGAGCACAGATACGCAGTATTTT. This sequence encodes CASSFGAVGSTDTQYF.